This section outlines one T cell receptor (beta chain) sequence together with its context. What this receptor recognizes is not known. Per-base quality was not reported, and no clone a single base away is much larger than it. These data belong to a study of cytomegalovirus exposure and HLA in healthy donors (dated by TCRdb to about 2017). For the study in its entirety: According to a later analysis, the 110 or so validation repertoires were produced on the same platform as the roughly 600 repertoires of the first cohort. The aim of the study was to test whether cataloging public T cell receptors could identify signatures of past pathogen exposure. Besides the first cohort of around 700 subjects, a separate validation cohort made up of about 120 different subjects was used. To predict cytomegalovirus infection status, the study combined high-throughput TCR immunosequencing, statistical association of individual TCRs with disease status, and machine learning.

The donors belonged to the validation cohort of about 130 subjects, which was separate from the roughly 700-subject first cohort. Broad study findings and their caveats: A later analysis found that TCRs clustered in the first cohort also tended to co-occur in the roughly 120 validation repertoires, with 94% of cluster scores above 0. Cytomegalovirus status was reported to be diagnosed by the classifier with high specificity and sensitivity in both the original and validation cohorts. The study listed approximately 150 TCR beta chains as associated with cytomegalovirus. All 110 or so repertoires were used to score co-occurrence in the validation cohort in a later analysis, because that analysis had no HLA typing for the cohort. The authors suggested that the approach could potentially be generalized to other disease states and immunological phenotypes. Most TCR sequences were seen in very few donors, while some public TCRs were found in many individuals. A few of the identified cytomegalovirus-associated TCR beta chains were confirmed in vitro to be specific for cytomegalovirus antigens.

Receptors were amplified or captured by the immunoSEQ multiplex PCR assay. In the authors' own workflow: A statistical classification framework was built to diagnose cytomegalovirus status from the catalog of TCR beta chain sequences. TCRdb limited this immuneACCESS table to in-frame rearrangements with V and J called. A share of clones is missing; checked studies link under half to unresolved V genes, and the rest is unexplained. V and J calls and clone size are copied from that table; D and trimming were computed from the DNA. In this sample the table shows about 280,000 clones, 85% to 90% of which occur a single time. The ten largest clones capture 0.92% of the sample. Inclusive of the bounding cysteine and phenylalanine, the CDR3 is 15 residues long. Only CDR3 DNA is held: 45 bases, read in frame from base 1. Germline trimming amounts to 1 base on V and 3 bases on J, with 3 as the count of junction bases outside the gene matches. The germline V gene sets CDR1 to MGHRA and CDR2 to YSYEKL.

The rearranged segments are TRBV4-1 and TRBJ2-7; 10 junctional bases match TRBD1. Sequenced sample: PBMCs. The source of this sequence is a woman aged 18-30 years in good health and CMV-seronegative. For the CDR3, the sequence is CASSQAGTGVYEQYF. The DNA is TGCGCCAGCAGCCAAGCCGGGACAGGGGTCTACGAGCAGTACTTC.